This T cell receptor (beta chain) was sequenced during a study of persistence of HIV-infected CD4 T cells. Study-level background: The sample holds CD4+ T cells responsive to CMV or HIV-1 Gag.

This was the immunoSEQ version 4 assay in survey mode. Genomic DNA was diluted to roughly 9.4 ng/uL, up to 1 ug per sample. Using immunoSEQ multiplex PCR, the repertoire was profiled, and TCRdb retains in-frame clones only, with some absent. The sample has 37,000 or so clones; less than 90% are singletons. Stimulation used about 9.5 ug/mL lysate from CMV-infected fibroblasts. CD40L-negative CD69-negative CD45RO-high memory CD4+ T cells were sorted as populations depleted of antigen-responding cells. In the case of this clone: Its matching antigen is unknown.

The V and J ends lost 4 bases and 4 bases respectively, with 14 bases between them. Germline V gene sequence: CDR1 MNHEY, CDR2 SVGAGI. This CDR3 spans 14 amino acids. Overall study results and limits: Compared with CD3/CD28-stimulated cells, CMV- and Gag-responding cells showed lower TCRbeta richness. Rare CMV-responding cells carrying HIV-1 proviruses were not analyzed separately for TCR.

The receptor comes from an adult man with HIV who was CMV-seropositive. The material sequenced was CD4+ T cells sorted from PBMCs after approximately 18-hour stimulation, taken from a patient who received antiretroviral therapy. The J gene is TRBJ2-7, the V gene TRBV6-5; D is possibly TRBD1 (6 bases). The chain's CDR3 is CASSSRGRGYEQYF. The DNA for the CDR3 is TGTGCCAGCAGTTCAAGAGGCAGGGGTTACGAGCAGTACTTC.